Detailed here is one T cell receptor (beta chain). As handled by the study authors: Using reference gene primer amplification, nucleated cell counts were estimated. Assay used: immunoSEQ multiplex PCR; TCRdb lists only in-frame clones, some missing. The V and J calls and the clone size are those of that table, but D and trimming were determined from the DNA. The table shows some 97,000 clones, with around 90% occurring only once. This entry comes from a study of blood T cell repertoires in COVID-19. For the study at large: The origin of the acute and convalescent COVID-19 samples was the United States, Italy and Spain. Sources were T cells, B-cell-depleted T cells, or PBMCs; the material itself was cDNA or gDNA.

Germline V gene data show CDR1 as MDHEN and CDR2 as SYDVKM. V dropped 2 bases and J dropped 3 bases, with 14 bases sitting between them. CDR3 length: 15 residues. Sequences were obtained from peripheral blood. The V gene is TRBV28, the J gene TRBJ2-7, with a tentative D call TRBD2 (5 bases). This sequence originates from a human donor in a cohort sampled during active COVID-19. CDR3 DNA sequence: TGTGCCAGCAGTTTACCACTAGAGGTTGACTACGAGCAGTACTTC. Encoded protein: CASSLPLEVDYEQYF.